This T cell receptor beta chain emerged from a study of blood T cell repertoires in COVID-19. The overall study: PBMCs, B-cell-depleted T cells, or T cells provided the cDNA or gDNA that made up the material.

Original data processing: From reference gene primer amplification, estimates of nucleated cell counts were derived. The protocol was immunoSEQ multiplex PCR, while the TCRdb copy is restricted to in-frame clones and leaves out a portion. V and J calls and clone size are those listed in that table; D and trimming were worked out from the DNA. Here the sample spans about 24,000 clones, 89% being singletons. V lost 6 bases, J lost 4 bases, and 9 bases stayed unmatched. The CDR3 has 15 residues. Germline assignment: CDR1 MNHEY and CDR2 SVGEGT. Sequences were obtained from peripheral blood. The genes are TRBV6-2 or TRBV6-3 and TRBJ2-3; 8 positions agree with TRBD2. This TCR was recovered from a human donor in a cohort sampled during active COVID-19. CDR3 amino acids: CASSESGSRADTQYF. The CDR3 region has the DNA TGTGCCAGCAGCGAGAGCGGGAGTCGTGCAGATACGCAGTATTTT.